This TCR beta chain was observed in a study of cytotoxic CD8 clonotypes in ibrutinib-treated CLL. Study as a whole: The subjects consisted of approximately ten relapsed/refractory and 15 treatment-naive individuals, with around 17 IGHV unmutated.

Of note for this clone: The target antigen is unknown.

TCRdb's copy holds only in-frame clones and misses some; the assay was immunoSEQ multiplex PCR. The sample carries some 170,000 clones, approximately 91% recorded once. The CDR3 runs 17 residues. V shed 3 bases and J shed 3 bases, with 18 bases lying between them. Germline V gene data show CDR1 as LNHDA and CDR2 as SQIVND (reference sequence). Findings and limits, study-wide: Age-matched healthy donor levels were exceeded by baseline clonality, which tracked circulating CD8+ T-cell counts.

The TCR originated in a human donor with chronic lymphocytic leukemia. The J gene is TRBJ2-1, the V gene TRBV19, with D possibly matching TRBD2 (6 bases). The sequencing used PBMCs, collected at disease progression, from a patient treated with ibrutinib. Written as DNA, the CDR3 is TGTGCCAGTAGTATTTGGGGACTCGAAGCCTTCTACAATGAGCAGTTCTTC. Its translation is CASSIWGLEAFYNEQFF.